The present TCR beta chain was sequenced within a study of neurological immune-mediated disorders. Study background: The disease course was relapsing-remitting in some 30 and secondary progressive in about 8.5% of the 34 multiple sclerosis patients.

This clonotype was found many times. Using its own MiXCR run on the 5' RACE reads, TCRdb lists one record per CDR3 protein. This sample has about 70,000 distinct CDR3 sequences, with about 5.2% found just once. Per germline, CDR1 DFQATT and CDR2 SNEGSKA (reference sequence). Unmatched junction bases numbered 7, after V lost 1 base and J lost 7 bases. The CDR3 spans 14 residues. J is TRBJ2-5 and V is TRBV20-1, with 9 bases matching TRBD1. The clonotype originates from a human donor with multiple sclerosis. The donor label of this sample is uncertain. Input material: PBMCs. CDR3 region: CSARGQGVVGTQYF. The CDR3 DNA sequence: TGCAGTGCTAGAGGACAGGGGGTGGTAGGGACCCAGTACTTC.